The rows below give T cell receptor beta chains drawn from one sample of a study of T cell repertoires in cytomegalovirus infection. MiXCR was run by TCRdb on the reads, yielding one entry per CDR3 protein. The data hold around 330,000 distinct CDR3 sequences, with roughly 16% observed a single time. The material sequenced was PBMCs. These receptors came from a human donor in good health (CMV status not recorded). Some clones in this sample may be carry-over from other donors' samples. Both conserved end residues are part of each CDR3. Each record gives: clone size, J gene, D gene, V gene, CDR3 DNA, CDR3 protein. The D gene is left open where the match is weak. Size tells how often a clone was seen (once, few, many) or the class of an expanded clone, and some rows leave it out.

clone_size: few
j_call: TRBJ1-1
d_call: -
v_call: TRBV12-3/TRBV12-4
cdr3_nt: TGTGCCAGCACCGTCGCGGGGTTCACTGAAGCTTTCTTT
cdr3_aa: CASTVAGFTEAFF

clone_size: many
j_call: TRBJ2-3
d_call: -
v_call: TRBV7-3
cdr3_nt: TGTGCCAGCAGCAAAGAGGGGGGGGCAGGCGCAGATACGCAGTATTTT
cdr3_aa: CASSKEGGAGADTQYF

clone_size: few
j_call: TRBJ1-6
d_call: TRBD1
v_call: TRBV12-3/TRBV12-4
cdr3_nt: TGTGCCAGCAGTTCCTATCCCGGGACAGGGGGATTTTCACCCCTCCACTTT
cdr3_aa: CASSSYPGTGGFSPLHF

clone_size: -
j_call: TRBJ2-5
d_call: -
v_call: TRBV6-5
cdr3_nt: TGTGCCAGCAGTTACCTTGGGGTTTCAGGTTTGGAGACCCAGTACTTC
cdr3_aa: CASSYLGVSGLETQYF

clone_size: -
j_call: TRBJ2-5
d_call: -
v_call: TRBV20-1
cdr3_nt: TGCAGTGCAGGGGGGGGGTCGGAGACCCAGTACTTC
cdr3_aa: CSAGGGSETQYF

clone_size: many
j_call: TRBJ2-1
d_call: -
v_call: TRBV7-6
cdr3_nt: TGTGCCAGCAGCTTAGCGTGGAGGGATCGGCAGTTCTTC
cdr3_aa: CASSLAWRDRQFF

clone_size: many
j_call: TRBJ2-5
d_call: -
v_call: TRBV7-7
cdr3_nt: TGTGCTAGCAGCCCTGACTTGAAAGAGACCCAGTACTTC
cdr3_aa: CASSPDLKETQYF

clone_size: -
j_call: TRBJ1-4
d_call: -
v_call: TRBV7-2
cdr3_nt: TGTGCCAGCAGCTTAGTCTGGGGCTCAACTAATGAAAAACTGTTTTTT
cdr3_aa: CASSLVWGSTNEKLFF

clone_size: -
j_call: TRBJ1-4
d_call: -
v_call: TRBV20-1
cdr3_nt: TGCAGTGCTAGAGTCCGGGGGGAGGAAAAACTGTTTTTT
cdr3_aa: CSARVRGEEKLFF

clone_size: few
j_call: TRBJ2-3
d_call: TRBD2
v_call: TRBV28
cdr3_nt: TGTGCCAGCAGTCCTCCCGCTAGCGGGGGGAACACAGATACGCAGTATTTT
cdr3_aa: CASSPPASGGNTDTQYF

clone_size: few
j_call: TRBJ1-4
d_call: TRBD1
v_call: TRBV25-1
cdr3_nt: TGTGCCAGCAGGACAGGGGGTCAAGAAAAACTGTTTTTT
cdr3_aa: CASRTGGQEKLFF

clone_size: -
j_call: TRBJ2-3
d_call: -
v_call: TRBV7-3
cdr3_nt: TGTGCCAGCAGCTTAACGGGGGGGGCCACAGATACGCAGTATTTT
cdr3_aa: CASSLTGGATDTQYF

clone_size: few
j_call: TRBJ1-4
d_call: TRBD1
v_call: TRBV19
cdr3_nt: TGTGCCAGTAGTACGGGACTACCAGGGGGTGAAAAACTGTTTTTT
cdr3_aa: CASSTGLPGGEKLFF

clone_size: few
j_call: TRBJ2-5
d_call: -
v_call: TRBV5-1
cdr3_nt: TGCGCCAGCTTCGGAGAGCGACAAGAGACCCAGTACTTC
cdr3_aa: CASFGERQETQYF

clone_size: -
j_call: TRBJ2-5
d_call: -
v_call: TRBV2
cdr3_nt: TGTGCCAGCAGTGAAGCGCTTCAGGGGTTTGGTGAGACCCAGTACTTC
cdr3_aa: CASSEALQGFGETQYF

clone_size: -
j_call: TRBJ1-1
d_call: -
v_call: TRBV7-2
cdr3_nt: TGTGCCAGCAGCGATCCGTTCACTGAAGCTTTCTTT
cdr3_aa: CASSDPFTEAFF